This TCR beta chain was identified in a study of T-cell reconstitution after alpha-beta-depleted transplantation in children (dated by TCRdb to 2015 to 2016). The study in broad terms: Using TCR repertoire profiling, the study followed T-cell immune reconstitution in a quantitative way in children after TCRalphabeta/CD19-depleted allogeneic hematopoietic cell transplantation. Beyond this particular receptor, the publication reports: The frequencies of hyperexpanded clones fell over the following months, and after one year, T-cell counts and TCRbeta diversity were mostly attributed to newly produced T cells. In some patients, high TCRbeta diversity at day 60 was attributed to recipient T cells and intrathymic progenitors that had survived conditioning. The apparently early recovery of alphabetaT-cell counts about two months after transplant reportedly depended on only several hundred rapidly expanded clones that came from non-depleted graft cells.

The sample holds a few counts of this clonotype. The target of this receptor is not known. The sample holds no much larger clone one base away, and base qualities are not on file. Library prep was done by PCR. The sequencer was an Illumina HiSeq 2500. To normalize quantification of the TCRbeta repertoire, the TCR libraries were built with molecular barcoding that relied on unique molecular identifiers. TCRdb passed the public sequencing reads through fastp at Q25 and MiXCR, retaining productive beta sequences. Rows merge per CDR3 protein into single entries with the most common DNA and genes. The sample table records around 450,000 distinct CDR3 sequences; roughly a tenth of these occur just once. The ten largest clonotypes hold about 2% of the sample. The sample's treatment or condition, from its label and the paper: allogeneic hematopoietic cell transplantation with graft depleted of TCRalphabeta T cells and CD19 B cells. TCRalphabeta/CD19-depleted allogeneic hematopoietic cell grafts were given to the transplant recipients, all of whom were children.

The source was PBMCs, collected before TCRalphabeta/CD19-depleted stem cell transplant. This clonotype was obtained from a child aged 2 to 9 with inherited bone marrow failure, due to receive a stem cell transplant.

For the CDR3, the sequence is CASSLLLNYGYTF. The nucleotide sequence is TGTGCCAGCAGCTTACTACTAAACTATGGCTACACCTTC. Here the chain combines TRBV11-2 and TRBJ1-2, with no reliable assignment of the D segment. From the cysteine through the phenylalanine, the CDR3 covers 13 amino acids. Only CDR3 DNA remains: 39 bases, in frame from the first base. V was cut back by 2 bases and J by 2 bases, leaving a gap of 6 bases between them. CDR1 SGHAT and CDR2 FQNNGV are derived from the germline V gene.